Listed below are T cell receptor beta chains from one sample, sequenced in a study of T cell responses to AZD1222 COVID-19 vaccine. Some clones are missing from TCRdb's copy, which holds only in-frame ones; the method was immunoSEQ multiplex PCR. The sample records under 170,000 clones, roughly 94% being singletons. This specimen consisted of peripheral blood, obtained on day 0 of AZD1222 vaccination. These receptors were taken from an adult in good health. CDR3s leave out the opening cysteine and the closing phenylalanine or tryptophan.

TRBJ1-1,TRBV6-5,ASSTPLSVTEAF
TRBJ2-3,TRBV4-1,ASSQEPGWADTQY
TRBJ1-1,TRBV15,ATSRGGQENTEAF
TRBJ1-5,TRBV7-9,ASSDTLLSPQH
TRBJ1-2,TRBV19,ASSGITGGTNYGYT
TRBJ1-2,TRBV27,ASSRLTPVTGTNYGYT
TRBJ2-3,TRBV19,ASRTWTGRSDTQY
TRBJ2-1,TRBV14,ASSQDRAGGQF
TRBJ1-5,TRBV4-1,ASSPSGWAGNQPQH
TRBJ1-2,TRBV30,AWSNPWTGDMNGYT
TRBJ1-3,TRBV12-3/TRBV12-4,ASSFYGNTIY
TRBJ1-2,TRBV10-3,AISAVYGYT
TRBJ2-1,TRBV6-4,ASSEKAAGTYNEQF
TRBJ2-4,TRBV30,AWSLGLAVNIQY
TRBJ2-1,TRBV19,ASSLTGVNDSYYNEQF
TRBJ1-2,TRBV24-1,ATSGGSNYGYT
TRBJ1-5,TRBV19,ASSMPRQGVGQPQH
TRBJ1-1,TRBV19,ASIPGHSLNTEAF
TRBJ2-1,TRBV19,ASSKTSGTNNEQF
TRBJ1-2,TRBV28,ASSLASYGYT
TRBJ1-1,TRBV7-9,ASSFSGTRNTEAF
TRBJ1-4,TRBV2,ASSADRGANGEKLF
TRBJ1-5,TRBV2,ASSWGQGGVQPQH
TRBJ1-1,TRBV6-2/TRBV6-3,ASSWTVNTEAF
TRBJ1-4,TRBV5-5,ASSLYGEKLF
TRBJ1-1,TRBV5-1,ASSLEGNTEAF
TRBJ1-5,TRBV2,ASSERGGNQPQH
TRBJ1-5,TRBV19,ASRRDVNTRNQPQH